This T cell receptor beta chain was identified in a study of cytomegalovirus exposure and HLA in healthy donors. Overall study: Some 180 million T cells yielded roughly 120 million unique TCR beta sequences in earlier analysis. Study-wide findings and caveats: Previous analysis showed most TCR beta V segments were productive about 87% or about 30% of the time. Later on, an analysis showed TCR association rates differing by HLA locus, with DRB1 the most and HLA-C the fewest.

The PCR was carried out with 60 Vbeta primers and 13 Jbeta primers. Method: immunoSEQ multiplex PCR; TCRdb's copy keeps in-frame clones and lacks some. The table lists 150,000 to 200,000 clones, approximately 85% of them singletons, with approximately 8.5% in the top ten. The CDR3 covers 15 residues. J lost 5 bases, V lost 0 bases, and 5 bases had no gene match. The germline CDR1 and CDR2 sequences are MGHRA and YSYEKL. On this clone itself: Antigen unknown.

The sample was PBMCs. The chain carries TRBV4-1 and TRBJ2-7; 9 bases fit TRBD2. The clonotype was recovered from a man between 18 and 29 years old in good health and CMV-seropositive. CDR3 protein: CASSQEPAGGDEQYF. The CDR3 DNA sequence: TGCGCCAGCAGCCAAGAACCAGCGGGGGGCGACGAGCAGTACTTC.